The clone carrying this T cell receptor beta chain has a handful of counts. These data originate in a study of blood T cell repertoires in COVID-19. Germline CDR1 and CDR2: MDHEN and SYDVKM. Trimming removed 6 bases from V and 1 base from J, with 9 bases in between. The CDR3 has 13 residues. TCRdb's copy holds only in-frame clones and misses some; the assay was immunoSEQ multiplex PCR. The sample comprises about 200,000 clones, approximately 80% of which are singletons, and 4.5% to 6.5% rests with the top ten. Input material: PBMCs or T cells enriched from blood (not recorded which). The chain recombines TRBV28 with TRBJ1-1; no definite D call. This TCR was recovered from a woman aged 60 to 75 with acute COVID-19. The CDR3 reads CASRRTENTEAFF. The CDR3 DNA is TGTGCCAGCAGACGAACAGAGAACACTGAAGCTTTCTTT.